The 27 T cell receptor beta chains below all came from one sample that was sequenced in a study of graft-versus-host responses after intestinal transplantation. For these TCRs, the target antigens are not known. TCRdb's copy holds only in-frame clones and misses some; the assay was immunoSEQ multiplex PCR. The table records 90,000 to 100,000 clones, over 75% of them present only once. The sample in question was unstimulated CD8+ T cells sorted from spleen or lymph node cells, obtained before intestinal transplant. These receptors came from a human donor who received an intestinal transplant.

The genes are TRBV5-4 and TRBJ2-7, with 10 bases fitting TRBD2. Per the germline V gene, CDR1 is SGHNT and CDR2 is YYREEE (reference sequence). The CDR3 is made up of 16 amino acids. J lost 2 bases, V lost 1 base, and 6 bases had no gene match. CDR3 sequence reads: CASSLRTSGPPYEQYF. CDR3 coding DNA: TGTGCCAGCAGCTTGAGGACTAGCGGTCCACCCTACGAGCAGTACTTC.

The genes are TRBV29-1 and TRBJ2-1, with 12 bases fitting TRBD2. Trimming took 3 bases from V and 7 from J; bases not matched to a gene: 10. CDR1 and CDR2 (germline): SQVTM, ANQGSEA. The CDR3 is 16 amino acids. CDR3 nucleotide sequence: TGCAGCGTTGACGAACCCCTAGCGGGAGGGTTTAATGAGCAGTTCTTC. Protein product: CSVDEPLAGGFNEQFF.

V and J are TRBV7-2 and TRBJ1-2, with TRBD1 as a possible D gene (5 bases). V lost 2 bases and J 4 bases, leaving 17 bases between the germline ends. This CDR3 region has 16 residues. The V gene's germline CDR1 is SGHTA and CDR2 FQGNSA. CDR3 DNA sequence: TGTGCCAGCAGCTTATTCCCAGGGAATTTCCCCTATGGCTACACCTTC. This gives the protein CASSLFPGNFPYGYTF.

This sequence joins TRBV7-9 and TRBJ2-7, with a weak D call TRBD2 (6 bases). Germline-derived CDR1 and CDR2 are SEHNR and FQNEAQ (reference sequence). With 5 bases removed from V and 1 base from J, the gap between germline ends came to 9 bases. The CDR3 extends over 13 amino acids. The CDR3 bases are TGTGCCAGCAGCCCCGGGACTTCCTACGAGCAGTACTTC. This encodes CASSPGTSYEQYF.

The rearrangement links TRBV4-1 to TRBJ2-1; 11 bases agree with TRBD2. The germline V gene has CDR1 MGHRA and CDR2 YSYEKL. V shed 2 bases and J 5 bases; nucleotides not matched to a gene: 2. This CDR3 has 15 residues. Here the CDR3 DNA reads TGCGCCAGCAGCCAAATTAGCGGGGGGGACAATGAGCAGTTCTTC. Translated: CASSQISGGDNEQFF.

This chain connects TRBV28 to TRBJ2-5, with TRBD1 matching over 10 bases. V lost 4 bases, J lost 4 bases, and 6 bases stayed unmatched. The CDR3 is 15 amino acids. Germline CDR1 reads MDHEN; CDR2 reads SYDVKM. In DNA, the CDR3 is TGTGCCAGCAGTTCCGGGACAGGGGAGGGAGAGACCCAGTACTTC. As protein: CASSSGTGEGETQYF.

The rearrangement joins TRBV10-3 to TRBJ2-6; possible D gene TRBD1, 5 bases. CDR1 ENHRY and CDR2 SYGVKD come from the germline V gene. This CDR3 comprises 14 residues. With 8 bases removed from V and 2 bases from J, the gap between germline ends came to 10 bases. DNA for the CDR3: TGTGCCATCTGTAGGGGTGCTGGGGCCAACGTCCTGACTTTC. Translation: CAICRGAGANVLTF.

CDR3 DNA: TGTGCCAGCAGCTTGACTAGCGGGGACTACGAGCAGTACTTC. Protein product: CASSLTSGDYEQYF. This sequence joins TRBV5-6 and TRBJ2-7, with 10 positions matching TRBD2. Germline-derived CDR1 and CDR2 are SGHDT and YYEEEE. The CDR3 is 14 amino acids. After removal of 1 base from V and 3 bases from J, the junction contained 1 base not matched to a gene. Full variable domain (remainder filled in from reference TRBV5-6 and TRBJ2-7): DAGVTQSPTHLIKTRGQQVTLRCSPKSGHDTVSWYQQALGQGPQFIFQYYEEEERQRGNFPDRFSGHQFPNYSSELNVNALLLGDSALYLCASSLTSGDYEQYFGPGTRLTVT.

The chain couples TRBV11-2 to TRBJ2-3; 10 nucleotides match TRBD1. V was pared by 4 bases and J by 2 bases, with 12 bases of the junction left unmatched. The V gene's germline CDR1 is SGHAT and CDR2 FQNNGV. The CDR3 is 18 residues long. CDR3 protein: CASSSTFTGTGDTDTQYF. DNA for the CDR3: TGTGCCAGCAGCTCAACTTTCACCGGGACAGGGGACACAGATACGCAGTATTTT.

The rearrangement links TRBV27 to TRBJ2-1; D not resolved. The CDR3 has 15 amino acids. Germline CDR1 MNHEY, CDR2 SMNVEV (reference sequence). V was cut by 4 bases and J by 0 bases, with 10 bases left in between. The CDR3 region has the DNA TGTGCCAGCAGTTCCCACATTGCCTCCTACAATGAGCAGTTCTTC. It specifies CASSSHIASYNEQFF.

V is TRBV7-6 and J is TRBJ1-5, with D perhaps matching TRBD1 (5 bases). Trimming took off 5 bases at V and 3 bases at J, with 11 bases between the two ends. The CDR3 totals 14 residues. Germline V lookup: CDR1 SGHVS, CDR2 FNYEAQ. Here the CDR3 reads CASSPTGNNQPQHF. CDR3 DNA: TGTGCCAGCAGCCCTACAGGAAACAATCAGCCCCAGCATTTT.

The chain has TRBV11-2 and TRBJ2-7, with D possibly being TRBD2 (6 bases). V lost 4 bases, J lost 3 bases, and 13 bases lay in between. Germline CDR1 SGHAT, CDR2 FQNNGV. The length of the CDR3 is 14 residues. CDR3 nucleotides: TGTGCCAGCAGCTCTCGGGTAGCGGTCTACGAGCAGTACTTC. It codes for CASSSRVAVYEQYF.

This clone was seen just once. J is TRBJ2-7 and V is TRBV27; the match to TRBD2 covers 7 bases. The CDR3 runs to 16 residues. Germline trimming cut 4 bases from V and 2 bases from J; bases unmatched to any gene: 11. Germline CDR1 reads MNHEY; CDR2 reads SMNVEV (reference sequence). CDR3 in amino acids: CASSSLAAGRTYEQYF. The CDR3 nucleotides read TGTGCCAGCAGTTCTTTAGCGGCCGGGAGGACCTACGAGCAGTACTTC.

This clone was counted a few times. The rearrangement uses TRBV7-8 and TRBJ2-7; perhaps TRBD1 as D (5 bases). The ends were cut back, 0 bases at V and 3 bases at J, with 9 bases in the middle. The CDR3 loop spans 14 amino acids. CDR1 is SGHVS, CDR2 FQNEAQ, per germline. CDR3 nucleotides: TGTGCCAGCAGCTTAGCAAAACAGGACTACGAGCAGTACTTC. Its protein is CASSLAKQDYEQYF.

This chain uses TRBV14 with TRBJ2-1; D is unresolved. The CDR3 is made up of 17 amino acids. The V gene's germline CDR1 is SGHDN and CDR2 FVKESK. The V end lost 0 bases, the J end lost 3 bases, and 15 bases lay between the germline ends. The CDR3 DNA is TGTGCCAGCAGCCAAGATTCCAGGTTCCTGATCTACAATGAGCAGTTCTTC. As protein: CASSQDSRFLIYNEQFF.

V usage is TRBV6-6 and J usage is TRBJ1-1; 8 bases align to TRBD1. The CDR3 runs to 14 residues. V lost 0 bases and J lost 9; bases outside the gene matches: 6. Germline V lookup: CDR1 MNHNY, CDR2 SVGAGI (reference sequence). CDR3 DNA: TGTGCCAGCAGTTACTCGGTGACAGGGGCTAAAGCTTTCTTT. Its protein is CASSYSVTGAKAFF.

The chain joins TRBV9 to TRBJ2-1; the match to TRBD2 covers 12 bases. The trim removed 4 bases at V and 4 bases at J, leaving 6 bases unmatched. Germline V gives CDR1 SGDLS, CDR2 YYNGEE. CDR3 length equals 16 residues. The CDR3 nucleotides read TGTGCCAGCAGCCCCGGGACTAGCGGGTCTTACAATGAGCAGTTCTTC. The encoded protein is CASSPGTSGSYNEQFF.

The CDR3 coding sequence is TGTGCCAGCAGCTTAGATATCAATTCACCCCTCCACTTT. The encoded protein is CASSLDINSPLHF. The rearrangement uses TRBV7-7 and TRBJ1-6; unclear D gene. V was cut by 1 base and J by 7 bases, with 5 bases left in between. This CDR3 is 13 amino acids long. Looked up from germline, CDR1 is SSHAT and CDR2 is FNYEAQ (reference sequence).

The chain recombines TRBV30 with TRBJ2-3, with 11 bases identical to TRBD2. The CDR3 is made up of 16 amino acids. CDR1 is GTSNPN, CDR2 SVGIG, per germline (reference sequence). Unmatched junction bases numbered 3, after V lost 1 base and J lost 0 bases. CDR3 residues: CAWSARTSGSTDTQYF. In DNA form, the CDR3 reads TGTGCCTGGAGTGCCCGGACTAGCGGGAGCACAGATACGCAGTATTTT. Based on the CDR3 plus reference TRBV30 and TRBJ2-3, the full variable domain is SQTIHQWPATLVQPVGSPLSLECTVEGTSNPNLYWYRQAAGRGLQLLFYSVGIGQISSEVPQNLSASRPQDRQFILSSKKLLLSDSGFYLCAWSARTSGSTDTQYFGPGTRLTVL.

V and J are TRBV28 and TRBJ2-7, with D perhaps TRBD1 (6 bases). Trimming pared 6 bases from V and 4 bases from J, leaving 16 bases between. The CDR3 runs to 14 residues. Germline-derived CDR1 and CDR2 are MDHEN and SYDVKM. CDR3 bases: TGTGCCAGCAGCAAAACAGGGTTCTCTTACGAGCAGTACTTC. Protein: CASSKTGFSYEQYF.

The chain employs TRBV19 and TRBJ2-3; 8 bases align to TRBD1. V was pared by 10 bases and J by 4 bases, with 13 bases of the junction left unmatched. The CDR3 extends over 15 amino acids. CDR1 is LNHDA and CDR2 is SQIVND in the germline V gene (reference sequence). DNA for the CDR3: TGTGCCACCGACCCGACAGGGGAAGAAGCAGATACGCAGTATTTT. This translates into CATDPTGEEADTQYF.

The chain combines TRBV4-1 with TRBJ2-2, with a weak D call TRBD2 (5 bases). Germline-derived CDR1 and CDR2 are MGHRA and YSYEKL. Trimming took off 1 base at V and 3 bases at J, with 6 bases between the two ends. The CDR3 is 14 residues long. Here the CDR3 DNA reads TGCGCCAGCAGCCAAGGACTACACACCGGGGAGCTGTTTTTT. It codes for CASSQGLHTGELFF.

CDR3 amino acids: CASSTHSGTSSYNEQFF. For the CDR3, the DNA is TGTGCCAGCAGCACTCATAGCGGGACGAGCTCCTACAATGAGCAGTTCTTC. V is TRBV11-2 and J is TRBJ2-1, with 8 nucleotides matching TRBD2. Germline V CDR1 and CDR2: SGHAT, FQNNGV. V dropped 5 bases and J dropped 0; count of bases not matched to a gene: 9. The CDR3 is 17 residues long.

The J gene is TRBJ2-1, the V gene TRBV27; TRBD1 might be the D (5 bases). The CDR3 has 11 residues. Deletions cut 8 bases from V and 6 bases from J, with 8 bases between. Germline V gene data show CDR1 as MNHEY and CDR2 as SMNVEV (reference sequence). CDR3 bases: TGTGCCAGCGGACACCCCAATGAGCAGTTCTTC. Translation gives CASGHPNEQFF.

V and J are TRBV11-3 and TRBJ2-1, with 7 bases lining up with TRBD1. Germline trimming cut 4 bases from V and 0 bases from J; bases unmatched to any gene: 9. The CDR3 length is 17 residues. Germline lookup yields CDR1 SGHNT and CDR2 YENEEA. The CDR3 bases are TGTGCCAGCAGCTCCTTCCCGGGACAGAGCTCCTACAATGAGCAGTTCTTC. The encoded protein is CASSSFPGQSSYNEQFF.

V usage is TRBV27 and J usage is TRBJ2-3; possible D gene TRBD2, 6 bases. The germline V gene encodes CDR1 MNHEY and CDR2 SMNVEV (reference sequence). Trimming stripped 3 bases from V and 0 bases from J, with 13 bases between. The CDR3 has 16 residues. The CDR3 reads CASSFRGNPSTDTQYF. The CDR3 bases are TGTGCCAGCAGTTTTCGGGGGAACCCTAGCACAGATACGCAGTATTTT.

The rearrangement joins TRBV5-4 to TRBJ2-1; 12 bases are shared with TRBD2. After removal of 4 bases from V and 4 bases from J, the junction contained 6 bases not matched to a gene. The CDR3 runs 16 residues. Per germline, CDR1 SGHNT and CDR2 YYREEE (reference sequence). CDR3 sequence reads: CASSPGLAGSYNEQFF. CDR3 nucleotides: TGTGCCAGCAGCCCCGGACTAGCGGGATCGTACAATGAGCAGTTCTTC.